Listed below are T cell receptor beta chains from one sample, sequenced in a study of PD-L1 blockade in urothelial cancer. Sequencing used immunoSEQ multiplex PCR; TCRdb keeps in-frame clones, though not all of them. The data show tens of thousands of clones, with 82% seen just once and around 9.5% held by the top ten. This specimen was PBMCs, taken around atezolizumab (anti-PD-L1) treatment. These TCRs come from a man in his sixties or seventies with urothelial cancer. CDR3s include the opening cysteine and the closing phenylalanine or tryptophan. The D gene is left open where the match is weak. A row's size may be missing; if present it is once, few, many or a size class.

d_call clone_size j_call v_call cdr3_nt cdr3_aa
TRBD2 NA TRBJ2-6 TRBV7-9 TGTGCCACTGGGAGGGCTAGCGGGAGGGCCTTATCTGGGGCCAACGTCCTGACTTTC CATGRASGRALSGANVLTF
TRBD1 NA TRBJ1-2 TRBV13 TGTGCCAGCAGCGCTCGGGACAGGGACCCATATGGCTACACCTTC CASSARDRDPYGYTF
NA NA TRBJ2-2 TRBV5-1 TGCGCCAGCAGCCTCGGCCGGGTTACCGGGGAGCTGTTTTTT CASSLGRVTGELFF
NA once TRBJ2-7 TRBV18 TGTGCCAGCTCACCACCGGGCAGGCCCATTATAAACGAGCAGTACTTC CASSPPGRPIINEQYF
TRBD1 NA TRBJ1-4 TRBV30 TGTGCCTTCGGACAGGGTGCAACTAATGAAAAACTGTTTTTT CAFGQGATNEKLFF
TRBD2 NA TRBJ2-1 TRBV5-1 TGCGCCAGCAGCCCACTAGCGGGGGGGCCATATGAGCAGTTCTTC CASSPLAGGPYEQFF
NA NA TRBJ2-1 TRBV5-1 TGCGCCAGCAGCTGGCGGGGGCCCAACAATGAGCAGTTCTTC CASSWRGPNNEQFF
TRBD1 NA TRBJ2-1 TRBV4-1 TGCGCCAGCAGCTCAAGAGTAGACAGGGGATACTACAATGAGCAGTTCTTC CASSSRVDRGYYNEQFF
TRBD2 NA TRBJ2-7 TRBV5-1 TGCGCCAGCAGCTTATTGATAGCGGGGGGTGGTGAGCAGTACTTC CASSLLIAGGGEQYF
TRBD1 NA TRBJ1-1 TRBV28 TGTGCCAGCAGTTTGGGTGGGACAGGGAACACTGAAGCTTTCTTT CASSLGGTGNTEAFF
NA few TRBJ2-7 TRBV29-1 TGCAGCGTTGTTAAGGTCCGCGGAGACGAGCAGTACTTC CSVVKVRGDEQYF
NA NA TRBJ1-4 TRBV11-3 TGTGCCAGCAGCGCCTTCCTTGGGGGCTCTAATGAAAAACTGTTTTTT CASSAFLGGSNEKLFF
NA NA TRBJ1-4 TRBV19 TGTGCCAGTAGTCCAGGTACAACTAATGAAAAACTGTTTTTT CASSPGTTNEKLFF
TRBD1 few TRBJ1-6 TRBV6-4 TGTGCCAGCAGTGAAGCCGGGACAGGCGGGTCACCCCTCCACTTT CASSEAGTGGSPLHF
NA NA TRBJ1-5 TRBV15 TGTGCCACCAGCAGAGATCTAAGTCAGCCCCAGCATTTT CATSRDLSQPQHF
NA NA TRBJ2-7 TRBV7-8 TGTGCCAGCAGCTTAGGGCAGGCTGGAAACGAGCAGTACTTC CASSLGQAGNEQYF
TRBD2 NA TRBJ2-1 TRBV7-9 TGTGCCAGCAGCCACACTAGCGGGTCCTACAATGAGCAGTTCTTC CASSHTSGSYNEQFF
TRBD1 NA TRBJ2-7 TRBV7-8 TGTGCCAGCAGCCTGGTTCGGACAGGTGGCGAGCAGTACTTC CASSLVRTGGEQYF
TRBD1 NA TRBJ2-1 TRBV5-1 TGCGCCAGCAGCCGACAGGGCGACAATGAGCAGTTCTTC CASSRQGDNEQFF
TRBD2 NA TRBJ2-1 TRBV14 TGTGCCAGCACCGTAGGCGGGGGGGCAACAAATGAGCAGTTCTTC CASTVGGGATNEQFF
TRBD2 NA TRBJ2-3 TRBV2 TGTGCCAGCAGGACGGGACTAGCGGGGGGGCCGAGCACAGATACGCAGTATTTT CASRTGLAGGPSTDTQYF
NA NA TRBJ2-1 TRBV6-4 TGTGCCAGCAGCCAGAACGGCGGCTCCTACAATGAGCAGATATTCTTC CASSQNGGSYNEQIFF
NA NA TRBJ1-2 TRBV5-1 TGCGCCAGCAGTCGCGGGGACCAAGGGGGCTACACCTTC CASSRGDQGGYTF
NA NA TRBJ1-3 TRBV6-1 TGTGCCACCGAGGCTACGGCTGGAAACACCATATATTTT CATEATAGNTIYF
TRBD2 NA TRBJ2-1 TRBV7-9 TGTGCCAGCAGCTTATGGGTGAGCCCGGGAGGGCCCGATGAGCAGTTCTTC CASSLWVSPGGPDEQFF
NA NA TRBJ1-4 TRBV6-6 TGTGCCAGCCACGGGTGGGCTAATGAAAAACTGTTTTTT CASHGWANEKLFF
TRBD1 NA TRBJ1-2 TRBV28 TGTGCCAGCAGTTTACTTTCGGGACAGGGAGGGGGCTACACCTTC CASSLLSGQGGGYTF
NA NA TRBJ1-6 TRBV19 TGTGCGAGTAAAGAGAACGGCGCGGATAATTCACCCCTCCACTTT CASKENGADNSPLHF
NA NA TRBJ2-5 TRBV9 TGTGCCAGCAGCCAGCGACAGAGCCATACGGAGACCCAGTACTTC CASSQRQSHTETQYF
NA NA TRBJ1-4 TRBV18 TGTGCCAGCTCACGAACGACAGTTTCAACTAATGAAAAACTGTTTTTT CASSRTTVSTNEKLFF
NA few TRBJ1-2 TRBV9 TGTGCCAGCAGCGTAGTGGAGAACTATGGCTACACCTTC CASSVVENYGYTF
TRBD1 NA TRBJ2-1 TRBV7-9 TGTGCCAGCGACAAACTACAGGGGGCAGGAGATGAGCAGTTCTTC CASDKLQGAGDEQFF
NA NA TRBJ1-2 TRBV29-1 TGCAGCGTTGAAGATCGCGGAGATCGCTACACCTTC CSVEDRGDRYTF
TRBD1 NA TRBJ2-1 TRBV25-1 TGTGCCAGCAGTGAATCGGGAGGACAGGGGCCTTTGCTTCGTTTCTTC CASSESGGQGPLLRFF
TRBD1 NA TRBJ1-5 TRBV25-1 TGTGCCAGCAGTGTCACAGGGGGACGGATGCCCCAGCATTTT CASSVTGGRMPQHF
TRBD2 few TRBJ2-7 TRBV27 TGTGCCAGCAGCGGGGGGGACAACTACGAGCAGTACTTC CASSGGDNYEQYF
NA NA TRBJ2-1 TRBV2 TGTGCCAGCATCGGAGTGAGGGTGGGTGAGCAGTTCTTC CASIGVRVGEQFF
TRBD2 NA TRBJ2-3 TRBV7-2 TGTGCCAGCAGCACTGTTAGCGGGGTCCGCACAGATACGCAGTATTTT CASSTVSGVRTDTQYF
TRBD2 NA TRBJ2-5 TRBV7-8 TGTGCCAGCAGCGGGGGGGGGAGGCAAGAGACCCAGTACTTC CASSGGGRQETQYF
TRBD2 NA TRBJ2-5 TRBV10-2 TGCGCCAGCAGTGCCGCGGGGGGGCGAAAGACCCAGTACTTC CASSAAGGRKTQYF